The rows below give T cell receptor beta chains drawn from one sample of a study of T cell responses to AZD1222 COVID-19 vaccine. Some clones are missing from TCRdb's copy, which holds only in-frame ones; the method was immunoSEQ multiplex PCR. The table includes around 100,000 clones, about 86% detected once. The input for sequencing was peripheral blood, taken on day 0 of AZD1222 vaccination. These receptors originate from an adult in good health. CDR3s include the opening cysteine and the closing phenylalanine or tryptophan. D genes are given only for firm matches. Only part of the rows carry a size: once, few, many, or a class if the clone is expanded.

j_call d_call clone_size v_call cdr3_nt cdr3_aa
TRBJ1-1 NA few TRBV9 TGTGCCAGCAGCGTAGGTCCGACGGCTAAAGCTTTCTTT CASSVGPTAKAFF
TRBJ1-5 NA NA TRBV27 TGTGCCAGCAGACCTATCCGGGACAGCAATCAGCCCCAGCATTTT CASRPIRDSNQPQHF
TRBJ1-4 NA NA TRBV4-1 TGCGCCAGCTCGCAGGGAATTTTGGAAAAACTGTTTTTT CASSQGILEKLFF
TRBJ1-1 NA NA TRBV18 TGTGCCAGCTCACCTTCGGGGGCGAACACTGAAGCTTTCTTT CASSPSGANTEAFF
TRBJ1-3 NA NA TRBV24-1 TGTGCCACCAGTGACCCCGGGGTGGTTGACACCATATATTTT CATSDPGVVDTIYF
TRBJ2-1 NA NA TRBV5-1 TGCGCCAGCAGCTTGGGGGGCTCCTACAATGAGCAGTTCTTC CASSLGGSYNEQFF
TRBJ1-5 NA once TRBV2 TGTGCCAGCAGTGACAGTAATCAGCCCCAGCATTTT CASSDSNQPQHF
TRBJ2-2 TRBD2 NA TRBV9 TGTGCCAGCAGCGTAGTAACGGGAGGGCGTTTCACCGGGGAGCTGTTTTTT CASSVVTGGRFTGELFF
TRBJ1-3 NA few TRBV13 TGTGCCAGCAGCTTAGGGGTGGCGGGAAACACCATATATTTT CASSLGVAGNTIYF
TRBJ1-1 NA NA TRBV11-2 TGTGCCAGCAGCTTAGAAGGGGTCCTTGAAGCTTTCTTT CASSLEGVLEAFF
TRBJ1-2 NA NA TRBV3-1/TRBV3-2 TGTGCCAGCAGCCAAAGACGCAAAGACTATGGCTACACCTTC CASSQRRKDYGYTF
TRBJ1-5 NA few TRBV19 TGTGCCAGTAGTCCAGAGACAAAGGGGGTTCAGCCCCAGCATTTT CASSPETKGVQPQHF
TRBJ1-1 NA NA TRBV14 TGTGCCAGCAGCCAAGAAAGGGGGTTTGGCACTGAAGCTTTCTTT CASSQERGFGTEAFF
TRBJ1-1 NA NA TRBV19 TGTGCCAGTAGCGTCAACACTGAAGCTTTCTTT CASSVNTEAFF
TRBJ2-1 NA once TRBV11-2 TGTGCCAGCAGCGGCATGCCCGGGACTCCAGGCCCCTACAATGAGCAGTTCTTC CASSGMPGTPGPYNEQFF
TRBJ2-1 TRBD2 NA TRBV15 TGTGCCACCAGCACGACTAGCGGGAGGATTTCCTACAATGAGCAGTTCTTC CATSTTSGRISYNEQFF
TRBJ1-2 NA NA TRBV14 TGTGCCAGCAGCCGGTGGACATATGGCTACACCTTC CASSRWTYGYTF
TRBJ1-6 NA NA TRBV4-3 TGCGCCAGCAGCCAGACCCGAACTAATAATTCACCCCTCCACTTT CASSQTRTNNSPLHF
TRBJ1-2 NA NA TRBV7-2 TGTGCCAGCAGGCCGGACGGGGGCTATGGCTACACCTTC CASRPDGGYGYTF
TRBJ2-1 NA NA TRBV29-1 TGCAGCGTTGGTTGGGATAATGAGCAGTTCTTC CSVGWDNEQFF
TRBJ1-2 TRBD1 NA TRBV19 TGTGCCAGTGAAAGGCAGTCCGGGACAGGGGGCATGCGAGGCTACACCTTC CASERQSGTGGMRGYTF
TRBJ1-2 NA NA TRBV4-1 TGCGCCAGCAGCCAAGTTGGGGGCGCGGATGGCTACACCTTC CASSQVGGADGYTF
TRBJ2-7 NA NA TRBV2 TGTGCCAGCACGCCTAGCACCTCCTACGAGCAGTACTTC CASTPSTSYEQYF
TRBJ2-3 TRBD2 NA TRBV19 TGTGCCAGTAGCTCCCTAGCGGGGAACACAGATACGCAGTATTTT CASSSLAGNTDTQYF
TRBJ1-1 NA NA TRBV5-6 TGTGCCAGCAGCCTAGGGCTGAACACTGAAGCTTTCTTT CASSLGLNTEAFF
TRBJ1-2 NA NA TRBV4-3 TGCGCCAGCAGCCAAGCAGTAGAATCTAACTATGGCTACACCTTC CASSQAVESNYGYTF
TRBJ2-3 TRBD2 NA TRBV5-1 TGCGCCAGCAGTTCTTATGGGACTAGCGGGAGGGCCAAGGCGGATACGCAGTATTTT CASSSYGTSGRAKADTQYF
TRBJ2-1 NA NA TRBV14 TGTGCCAGCAGCCAAGAATCCGAGCAGTTCTTC CASSQESEQFF
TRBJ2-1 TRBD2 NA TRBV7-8 TGTGCCAGCAGCTTAAATTGGGCCACTAGCGGGGATAAAAATGAGCAGTTCTTC CASSLNWATSGDKNEQFF
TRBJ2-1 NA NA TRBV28 TGTGCCAGCAGTTACAGTCTCAATGAGCAGTTCTTC CASSYSLNEQFF
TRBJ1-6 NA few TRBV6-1 TGTGCCAGCAGTGAAGCTTCGGGGCGGCCTTCACCCCTCCACTTT CASSEASGRPSPLHF
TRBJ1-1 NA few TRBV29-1 TGCAGCGTGACAGTGAACACTGAAGCTTTCTTT CSVTVNTEAFF
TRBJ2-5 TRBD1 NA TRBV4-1 TGCGCCAGCAGCTTGGGACAGGCCCAGTGGGAGACCCAGTACTTC CASSLGQAQWETQYF
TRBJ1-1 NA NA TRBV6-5 TGTGCCAGCACTTCCGGCAGCTTGAACACTGAAGCTTTCTTT CASTSGSLNTEAFF
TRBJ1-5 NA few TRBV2 TGTGCCAGCAGGTACAGAGATAGCAATCAGCCCCAGCATTTT CASRYRDSNQPQHF
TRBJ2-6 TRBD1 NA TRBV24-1 TGTGCCACCAGTGATTCAGGACAGGTCCCCTCTGGGGCCAACGTCCTGACTTTC CATSDSGQVPSGANVLTF
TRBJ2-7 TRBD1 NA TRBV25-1 TGTGCCAGCAGTGAACCGGGACAGTCCTACGAGCAGTACTTC CASSEPGQSYEQYF
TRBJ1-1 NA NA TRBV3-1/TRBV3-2 TGTGCCAGCAGCCAAGTGACGGGAACTGAAGCTTTCTTT CASSQVTGTEAFF
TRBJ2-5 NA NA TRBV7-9 TGTGCCAGCAGCCCGGCGCTTTTCGGTACGCAAGAGACCCAGTACTTC CASSPALFGTQETQYF
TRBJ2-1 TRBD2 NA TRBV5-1 TGCGCCAGCAGCTTGGCCGGTAGCGGGCTTTACAATGAGCAGTTCTTC CASSLAGSGLYNEQFF
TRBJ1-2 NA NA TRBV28 TGTGCCAGCAGTCTAACCAACTATGGCTACACCTTC CASSLTNYGYTF
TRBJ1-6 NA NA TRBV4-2 TGTGCCAGCAGCCCGGGCCTTTATAATTCACCCCTCCACTTT CASSPGLYNSPLHF
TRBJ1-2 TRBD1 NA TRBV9 TGTGCCAGCAGCCCCTCACCCGGACAGGCTTGGGGCTACACCTTC CASSPSPGQAWGYTF
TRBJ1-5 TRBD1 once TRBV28 TGTGCCAGCAGTTTTCGGAGACAGGGGTACAATCAGCCCCAGCATTTT CASSFRRQGYNQPQHF
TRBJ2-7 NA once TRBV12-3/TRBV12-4 TGTGCCAGCAGTTTCGGGAGAACCTACGAGCAGTACTTC CASSFGRTYEQYF